The rows below give T cell receptor beta chains drawn from one sample of a study of blood T cell repertoires in COVID-19. Some clones are missing from TCRdb's copy, which holds only in-frame ones; the method was immunoSEQ multiplex PCR. The sample has tens of thousands of clones; around 80% are singletons. The sequencing sample was made of peripheral blood. These receptors were taken from a woman of 80 years or more with acute or convalescent COVID-19. The CDR3 runs from the conserved cysteine through the conserved F or W. A D gene is named only where the DNA matches it firmly. Some rows mark clone size as missing; the rest say once, few, many or name a class of expanded clone.

j_gene: TRBJ2-6; d_gene: TRBD2; v_gene: TRBV5-1; abundance: NA; CDR3nt: TGCGCCAGCAGCCCCCGGGGGGGTCAGGGGGGGGCCAACGTCCTGACTTTC; CDR3aa: CASSPRGGQGGANVLTF
j_gene: TRBJ2-5; d_gene: TRBD1; v_gene: TRBV5-5; abundance: NA; CDR3nt: TGTGCCAGCAGCCCCGGGACAGGGGCAGAGACCCAGTACTTC; CDR3aa: CASSPGTGAETQYF
j_gene: TRBJ2-5; d_gene: TRBD2; v_gene: TRBV6-6; abundance: NA; CDR3nt: TGTGCCAGCAGTTACGGTAGCGGGGCGAGCCAAGAGACCCAGTACTTC; CDR3aa: CASSYGSGASQETQYF
j_gene: TRBJ2-7; d_gene: TRBD2; v_gene: TRBV19; abundance: NA; CDR3nt: TGTGCCAGTAGTATCCGTCTAGCGGGAGGAAAGTACTTC; CDR3aa: CASSIRLAGGKYF
j_gene: TRBJ2-5; d_gene: NA; v_gene: TRBV5-1; abundance: NA; CDR3nt: TGCGCCAGCAGCTTCATCGGTTCGGAGACCCAGTACTTC; CDR3aa: CASSFIGSETQYF
j_gene: TRBJ1-4; d_gene: NA; v_gene: TRBV18; abundance: NA; CDR3nt: TGTGCCAGCTCACTAAGTGACAGTTGGGCGCCTAATGAAAAACTGTTTTTT; CDR3aa: CASSLSDSWAPNEKLFF
j_gene: TRBJ2-2; d_gene: TRBD2; v_gene: TRBV6-1; abundance: NA; CDR3nt: TGTGCCAGCAGTGACGTCCGGCCGGGACTAGCGGAGAAGAACACCGGGGAGCTGTTTTTT; CDR3aa: CASSDVRPGLAEKNTGELFF
j_gene: TRBJ2-1; d_gene: TRBD2; v_gene: TRBV5-8; abundance: NA; CDR3nt: TGTGCCAGCAGCCCTGGGACTAGGGGCTACAACAATGAGCAGTTCTTC; CDR3aa: CASSPGTRGYNNEQFF
j_gene: TRBJ1-2; d_gene: NA; v_gene: TRBV28; abundance: NA; CDR3nt: TGTGCCAGCCGCTACCATCAGGGTAACTATGGCTACACCTTC; CDR3aa: CASRYHQGNYGYTF
j_gene: TRBJ1-5; d_gene: NA; v_gene: TRBV5-8; abundance: NA; CDR3nt: TGTGCCAGCCGGAGGAGGGGTACAGGCAATCAGCCCCAGCATTTT; CDR3aa: CASRRRGTGNQPQHF
j_gene: TRBJ2-1; d_gene: TRBD2; v_gene: TRBV7-9; abundance: NA; CDR3nt: TGTGCCAGCAACGCGGGGGGGTCCTACAATGAGCAGTTCTTC; CDR3aa: CASNAGGSYNEQFF
j_gene: TRBJ1-6; d_gene: NA; v_gene: TRBV29-1; abundance: NA; CDR3nt: TGCAGCGTCTTGACATCGACCAATTCACCCCTCCACTTT; CDR3aa: CSVLTSTNSPLHF
j_gene: TRBJ2-1; d_gene: TRBD2; v_gene: TRBV5-1; abundance: once; CDR3nt: TGCGCCAGCAGCCCGACTAGCGGGAACTACAATGAGCAGTTCTTC; CDR3aa: CASSPTSGNYNEQFF
j_gene: TRBJ1-5; d_gene: NA; v_gene: TRBV10-1; abundance: NA; CDR3nt: TGCGCCAAAGGGTTGCGGGCGGGGTATAGCAATCAGCCCCAGCATTTT; CDR3aa: CAKGLRAGYSNQPQHF
j_gene: TRBJ1-5; d_gene: NA; v_gene: TRBV5-1; abundance: NA; CDR3nt: TGCGCCAGCAGCTTGGGAGACAATCAGCCCCAGCATTTT; CDR3aa: CASSLGDNQPQHF
j_gene: TRBJ2-1; d_gene: TRBD1; v_gene: TRBV3-1/TRBV3-2; abundance: NA; CDR3nt: TGTGCCAGCAGCCAGTATGCCGGGACAGAGGTCATCAATGAGCAGTTCTTC; CDR3aa: CASSQYAGTEVINEQFF